The sequence of this T cell receptor (beta chain) was determined in a study of OX40 agonist ivuxolimab in advanced cancers. Study information: Three patients had partial responses: one hepatocellular carcinoma, two cutaneous melanoma.

CDR1 is MNHEY, CDR2 SVGAGI, per germline. The CDR3 has 11 amino acids. V was cut by 9 bases and J by 1 base, with 6 bases left in between. This clone was counted between two and nine times. The data were produced by immunoSEQ multiplex PCR, yet TCRdb's version contains in-frame clones alone and is incomplete. The table includes about 83,000 clones, around 84% detected once. V usage is TRBV6-5 and J usage is TRBJ1-1; D call uncertain. The input for sequencing was CD4+ or CD8+ T cells sorted from blood, taken in a trial of the OX40 agonist ivuxolimab. The receptor was isolated from an adult with an advanced solid tumor such as melanoma, head and neck, liver or kidney cancer. The CDR3, as DNA: TGTGCCAGTAAACAGAACACTGAAGCTTTCTTT. Translated: CASKQNTEAFF.